The TCR beta chain under discussion was sequenced for a study of OX40 agonist ivuxolimab in advanced cancers. Study-wide results and caveats: Average numbers of expanded clones were greater in CD8+ T cells than in CD4+. Near-lowest levels of clonal expansion characterized partial responders at 0.1-3.0 mg/kg.

From germline, CDR1 is LGHNA and CDR2 YSLEER. V was pared by 1 base and J by 5 bases, with 6 bases between. CDR3 length: 14 residues. With respect to this clone: Its antigen is not known.

Sequencing was performed with immunoSEQ multiplex PCR; in TCRdb, only in-frame clones are kept and a portion is missing. The sample consists of about 64,000 clones, approximately 84% of them appearing once. The sequence was collected from an adult with an advanced solid tumor such as melanoma, head and neck, liver or kidney cancer. The chain carries TRBV4-3 and TRBJ1-6; D remains ambiguous. This specimen was CD4+ or CD8+ T cells sorted from blood, taken in a trial of the OX40 agonist ivuxolimab. The CDR3 DNA reads as TGCGCCAGCAGCCAAGGGACGGATAATTCACCCCTCCACTTT. Protein sequence: CASSQGTDNSPLHF.